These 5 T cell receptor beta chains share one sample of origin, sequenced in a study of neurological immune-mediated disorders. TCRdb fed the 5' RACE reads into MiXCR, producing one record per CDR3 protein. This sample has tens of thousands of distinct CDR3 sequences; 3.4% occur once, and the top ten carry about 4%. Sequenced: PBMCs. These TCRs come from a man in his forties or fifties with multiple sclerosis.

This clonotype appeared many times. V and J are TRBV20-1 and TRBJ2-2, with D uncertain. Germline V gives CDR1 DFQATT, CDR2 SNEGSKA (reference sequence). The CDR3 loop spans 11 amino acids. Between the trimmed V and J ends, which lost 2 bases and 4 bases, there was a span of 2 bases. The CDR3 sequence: CSARLTGELFF. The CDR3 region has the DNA TGCAGTGCTAGACTCACCGGGGAGCTGTTTTTT.

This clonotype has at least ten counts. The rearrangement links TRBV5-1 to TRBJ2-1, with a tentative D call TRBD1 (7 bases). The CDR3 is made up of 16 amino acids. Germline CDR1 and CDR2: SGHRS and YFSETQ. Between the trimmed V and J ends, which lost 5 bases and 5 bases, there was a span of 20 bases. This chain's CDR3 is CASRVGAGQRHNEQFF. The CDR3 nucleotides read TGCGCCAGCAGGGTTGGGGCGGGACAGCGCCACAATGAGCAGTTCTTC.

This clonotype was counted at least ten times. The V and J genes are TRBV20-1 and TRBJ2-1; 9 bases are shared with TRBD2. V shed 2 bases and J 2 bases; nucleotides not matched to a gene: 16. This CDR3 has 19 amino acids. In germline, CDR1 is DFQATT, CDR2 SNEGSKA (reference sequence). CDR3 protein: CSARSDWVAGVRTYNEQFF. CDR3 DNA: TGCAGTGCTAGAAGCGACTGGGTAGCGGGAGTAAGGACCTACAATGAGCAGTTCTTC.

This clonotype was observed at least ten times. The CDR3 DNA follows: TGTGCCAGCAGCAAAGGGCCGAGACCTGGGGCCAACGTCCTGACTTTC. It specifies CASSKGPRPGANVLTF. V usage is TRBV21-1 and J usage is TRBJ2-6. TRBV21-1 corresponds to a pseudogene. The CDR3 is made up of 16 amino acids.

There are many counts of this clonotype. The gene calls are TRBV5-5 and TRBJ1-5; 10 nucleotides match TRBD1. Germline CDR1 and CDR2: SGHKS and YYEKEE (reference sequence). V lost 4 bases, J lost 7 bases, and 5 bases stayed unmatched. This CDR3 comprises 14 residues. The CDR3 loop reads CASSPTGGGQPQHF. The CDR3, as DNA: TGTGCCAGCAGCCCGACAGGGGGCGGCCAGCCCCAGCATTTT.